This entry lists 16 T cell receptor beta chains sequenced from one sample in a study of vaccination and CD4 T cells after COVID-19. Treatment meaning: roughly 11-day PBMC culture with coronavirus spike peptide pools or control peptides (ViraFEST assay). Prior to the COVID-19 pandemic (2011-2018), the unexposed donor's CD4+ T cells were collected. These TCRs' antigens remain unknown. At the Johns Hopkins FTIC core, DNA taken from cultured CD4+ T cells was sequenced by way of the Oncomine TCR Beta short-read assay. MiXCR, run by TCRdb on the PCR reads, gives a single entry per CDR3 protein. The table lists roughly 7,400 distinct CDR3 sequences, roughly 36% of them singletons. Input material: CD4+ T cells from blood, cultured in vitro. Every receptor here comes from a human donor in good health.

The chain joins TRBV18 to TRBJ1-2; the match to TRBD1 covers 8 bases. Germline V CDR1 and CDR2: KGHSH, LQKENI. This CDR3 comprises 16 residues. The J segment lost 7 bases and the V segment lost 3 bases, leaving 13 bases of the junction unmatched. The CDR3 DNA follows: TGTGCCAGCTCACCGATCGATCTGGGACAGGTATTTGGCTACACCTTC. Its protein is CASSPIDLGQVFGYTF.

The rearrangement links TRBV9 to TRBJ2-7; D remains ambiguous. Trimming shortened V by 1 base and J by 0 bases, and 8 bases separated the two germline ends. The CDR3 runs 14 residues. The V gene's germline CDR1 is SGDLS and CDR2 YYNGEE. This CDR3 reads CASSVTDISYEQYF. The CDR3 region has the DNA TGTGCCAGCAGCGTAACCGACATCTCCTACGAGCAGTACTTC.

The chain is built from TRBV10-2 and TRBJ1-5, with a possible D match to TRBD1 (6 bases). CDR1 is WSHSY and CDR2 is SAAADI in the germline V gene. Trimming shortened V by 4 bases and J by 6 bases, and 10 bases separated the two germline ends. The CDR3 is 13 amino acids. CDR3 amino acids: CASSGKGVQPQHF. In nucleotides, the CDR3 is TGCGCCAGCAGTGGAAAGGGGGTTCAGCCCCAGCATTTT.

V gene TRBV7-2 combines with J gene TRBJ2-7, with D hard to call. From germline, CDR1 is SGHTA and CDR2 FQGNSA. V was clipped by 4 bases and J by 4 bases, with 8 bases between them. The CDR3 is 12 residues long. CDR3 region: CASSSPFYEQYF. The CDR3 bases are TGTGCCAGCAGCTCCCCATTTTACGAGCAGTACTTC.

The rearrangement joins TRBV29-1 to TRBJ2-7, with D maybe TRBD1 (6 bases). Germline V gives CDR1 SQVTM, CDR2 ANQGSEA. Deletions cut 1 base from V and 3 bases from J, with 13 bases between. This CDR3 contains 14 residues. The CDR3 region is CSVEAEDSFYEQYF. In DNA, the CDR3 is TGCAGCGTTGAAGCCGAGGACAGTTTCTACGAGCAGTACTTC.

This clonotype appeared a few times. V usage is TRBV24-1 and J usage is TRBJ2-1; tentatively, D is TRBD2 (5 bases). The CDR3 runs to 13 residues. Trimming shortened V by 1 base and J by 9 bases, and 9 bases separated the two germline ends. The germline V gene encodes CDR1 KGHDR and CDR2 SFDVKD. CDR3 sequence (DNA): TGTGCCACCAGTGATTTCCCGGGATTTGAGCAGTTCTTC. Translating it yields CATSDFPGFEQFF.

This clonotype was counted a few times. The chain has TRBV6-1 and TRBJ2-5; D is possibly TRBD2 (5 bases). CDR1 MNHNS and CDR2 SASEGT come from the germline V gene. This CDR3 is built from 13 residues. Trimming cost V 6 bases and J 3 bases, with 11 bases left between them. The chain's CDR3 is CASSPSGKETQYF. CDR3 DNA sequence: TGTGCCAGCAGCCCCTCGGGAAAAGAGACCCAGTACTTC.

V is TRBV15 and J is TRBJ1-5; D unclear. CDR1 LNHNV and CDR2 YYDKDF come from the germline V gene (reference sequence). This CDR3 is 12 amino acids long. V lost 3 bases and J 3 bases, leaving 3 bases between the germline ends. For the CDR3, the DNA is TGTGCCACCAGCAGGGTCAATCAGCCCCAGCATTTT. Encoded protein: CATSRVNQPQHF.

The chain couples TRBV5-5 to TRBJ2-2; possibly TRBD2 for D (6 bases). This CDR3 is 15 amino acids long. Germline V gene sequence: CDR1 SGHKS, CDR2 YYEKEE (reference sequence). The germline V and J ends were trimmed by 0 bases and 2 bases, with 8 bases remaining between them. For the CDR3, the DNA is TGTGCCAGCAGCTTGGGGCGGGGAAACACCGGGGAGCTGTTTTTT. It is translated as CASSLGRGNTGELFF.

This chain connects TRBV12-3 or TRBV12-4 to TRBJ1-1; the D gene is possibly TRBD1 (6 bases). V was cut by 6 bases and J by 11 bases, with 13 bases left in between. The CDR3 is 11 residues long. The CDR3 DNA reads as TGTGCCAGCAGGATAGGGGGATATGCTTTCTTT. This encodes CASRIGGYAFF.

This clonotype was picked up a small number of times. The chain employs TRBV20-1 and TRBJ2-1; TRBD2 matches 9 bases. CDR1 is DFQATT, CDR2 SNEGSKA, per germline (reference sequence). This CDR3 is 15 amino acids long. Trimming at V came to 5 bases and at J to 0 bases, leaving 5 bases not matched to a gene. The CDR3 DNA sequence: TGCAGTGCTCCTAGCGGGGTTTACTCCTACAATGAGCAGTTCTTC. Encoded protein: CSAPSGVYSYNEQFF.

In this sample, this clonotype turned up a few times. The chain has TRBV5-1 and TRBJ1-5; a possible D gene is TRBD1 (6 bases). CDR1 is SGHRS and CDR2 is YFSETQ in the germline V gene. V lost 0 bases to trimming and J lost 7 bases, with 17 bases between them. The CDR3 is 16 residues long. Here the CDR3 DNA reads TGCGCCAGCAGCTTGGAGGGAGGGGGGGAATCGCAGCCCCAGCATTTT. Translated: CASSLEGGGESQPQHF.

The chain has TRBV20-1 and TRBJ1-2; D is unclear. Trimming took 5 bases from V and 6 from J, leaving 10 bases between them. Germline V CDR1 and CDR2: DFQATT, SNEGSKA (reference sequence). The CDR3 extends over 11 amino acids. CDR3 residues: CSAEVWDGYTF. The CDR3 DNA reads TGCAGTGCTGAGGTCTGGGATGGCTACACCTTC.

The V gene is TRBV10-3, the J gene TRBJ1-2; 9 bases fit TRBD1. This CDR3 region has 13 residues. Germline assignment: CDR1 ENHRY and CDR2 SYGVKD. The junction had 11 bases not matched to a gene; V was cut back by 11 bases and J by 7 bases. The CDR3 bases are TGTGCCGCGTTACAGGGGGCTGGGGGTGGCTACACCTTC. Translated: CAALQGAGGGYTF.

V is TRBV5-1 and J is TRBJ2-6; D might be TRBD2 (5 bases). The germline gives CDR1 SGHRS, CDR2 YFSETQ. V lost 4 bases, J lost 0 bases, and 5 bases lay in between. The CDR3 loop spans 14 amino acids. The CDR3 bases are TGCGCCAGCAGCCGGGACTCTGGGGCCAACGTCCTGACTTTC. Translating gives CASSRDSGANVLTF.

The rearrangement links TRBV7-3 to TRBJ2-3, with a possible D match to TRBD1 (6 bases). CDR3 size: 13 residues. Trimming removed 8 bases from V and 6 bases from J, with 15 bases in between. The germline V gene encodes CDR1 SGHTA and CDR2 FQGTGA. The CDR3 nucleotides are TGTGCCAGCGGCGAGACAGGTTCGGATACGCAGTATTTT. Translated, it gives CASGETGSDTQYF.